The TCR beta chain described here comes from a study of blood T cell repertoires in COVID-19. Study-wide background: Whether acute or convalescent, the COVID-19 samples came from the United States, Italy and Spain. Sources were T cells, B-cell-depleted T cells, or PBMCs; the material itself was cDNA or gDNA.

Original processing notes: Estimation of nucleated cell counts relied on the amplification of reference gene primers. Some clones are missing from TCRdb's copy, which holds only in-frame ones; the method was immunoSEQ multiplex PCR. V, J and clone size reflect that table, while D and trimming were determined from the DNA. Counted here are about 120,000 clones, roughly 87% occurring once; the ten biggest clones make up roughly 6.7%. Specimen: peripheral blood. The clonotype comes from a man aged 80 or over with active or convalescent COVID-19.

The CDR3 region is CASSLGQSPAQHF. CDR3 nucleotides: TGTGCCAGCAGTTTGGGGCAGAGCCCTGCCCAGCATTTT. The chain uses TRBV28 and TRBJ1-5; the D gene is possibly TRBD1 (5 bases). This CDR3 spans 13 amino acids. Per the germline V gene, CDR1 is MDHEN and CDR2 is SYDVKM. Trimming took off 3 bases at V and 11 bases at J, with 14 bases between the two ends.